The 25 T cell receptor beta chains reported below all come from one sample, sequenced in a study of T cell responses to AZD1222 COVID-19 vaccine. TCRdb's table, derived via immunoSEQ multiplex PCR, lists solely in-frame clones and lacks some. The sample records about 180,000 clones, roughly 94% being singletons. The material sequenced was peripheral blood, taken 28 days after the second AZD1222 dose. The receptors derive from an adult who received the AZD1222 COVID-19 vaccine.

V and J are TRBV19 and TRBJ2-1, with unresolved D. There are 13 residues in the CDR3. The V and J ends lost 5 bases and 7 bases respectively, with 12 bases between them. CDR1 and CDR2 from the germline V gene are LNHDA and SQIVND (reference sequence). The CDR3 sequence: CASSPAAGNEQFF. CDR3 in DNA: TGTGCCAGTAGTCCGGCAGCCGGGAATGAGCAGTTCTTC. Combining the CDR3 with reference TRBV19 and TRBJ2-1 gives the whole variable domain DGGITQSPKYLFRKEGQNVTLSCEQNLNHDAMYWYRQDPGQGLRLIYYSQIVNDFQKGDIAEGYSVSREKKESFPLTVTSAQKNPTAFYLCASSPAAGNEQFFGPGTRLTVL.

The rearrangement links TRBV19 to TRBJ1-3; no clear D. The germline CDR1 and CDR2 sequences are LNHDA and SQIVND (reference sequence). The CDR3 has 14 amino acids. The germline V and J ends were trimmed by 6 bases and 0 bases, with 9 bases remaining between them. In DNA form, the CDR3 reads TGTGCCAGTAGCCCGTTAAACTCTGGAAACACCATATATTTT. Its translation is CASSPLNSGNTIYF.

In DNA, the CDR3 is TGTGCCAGTAGTATCGTGCCGAGCTCCTACGAGCAGTACTTC. This gives the protein CASSIVPSSYEQYF. This rearrangement joins TRBV19 to TRBJ2-7; D unresolved. Germline V gene sequence: CDR1 LNHDA, CDR2 SQIVND (reference sequence). Trimming shortened V by 3 bases and J by 0 bases, and 9 bases separated the two germline ends. This CDR3 contains 14 residues.

This chain links TRBV11-2 with TRBJ2-2; D is unresolved. The V end lost 0 bases, the J end lost 1 base, and 3 bases lay between the germline ends. The CDR3 is 14 amino acids. Germline-derived CDR1 and CDR2 are SGHAT and FQNNGV. The CDR3 loop reads CASSLDGNTGELFF. CDR3 bases: TGTGCCAGCAGCTTAGACGGGAACACCGGGGAGCTGTTTTTT.

V is TRBV7-2 and J is TRBJ1-5; a possible D gene is TRBD1 (5 bases). V gave up 5 bases and J gave up 6 bases, with 11 bases separating them. This CDR3 is built from 13 residues. CDR1 and CDR2 from the germline V gene are SGHTA and FQGNSA. The CDR3 bases are TGTGCCAGCAGCGAACAGGAAGTTCAGCCCCAGCATTTT. Its protein product is CASSEQEVQPQHF. The variable domain in full, completed from reference TRBV7-2 and TRBJ1-5, reads GAGVSQSPSNKVTEKGKDVELRCDPISGHTALYWYRQSLGQGLEFLIYFQGNSAPDKSGLPSDRFSAERTGGSVSTLTIQRTQQEDSAVYLCASSEQEVQPQHFGDGTRLSIL.

This clone appeared once. This rearrangement joins TRBV28 to TRBJ2-6; D possibly corresponds to TRBD1 (6 bases). CDR1 MDHEN and CDR2 SYDVKM come from the germline V gene. The CDR3 has 16 amino acids. V was pared by 1 base and J by 2 bases, with 9 bases between. Here the CDR3 reads CASSLYQGTGANVLTF. In DNA form, the CDR3 reads TGTGCCAGCAGTTTATACCAGGGGACTGGGGCCAACGTCCTGACTTTC.

The genes are TRBV5-6 and TRBJ1-1, with 9 bases that match TRBD1. CDR3 length equals 18 residues. With V trimmed by 4 bases and J by 4 bases, 17 bases remained unmatched. Germline V lookup: CDR1 SGHDT, CDR2 YYEEEE. CDR3 region: CASSQNTGTGNGGTEAFF. For the CDR3, the DNA is TGTGCCAGCAGCCAGAACACCGGGACAGGGAATGGAGGCACTGAAGCTTTCTTT.

This rearrangement joins TRBV27 to TRBJ2-7; D is perhaps TRBD1 (5 bases). The germline V gene encodes CDR1 MNHEY and CDR2 SMNVEV (reference sequence). The CDR3 is 15 residues long. V lost 2 bases and J lost 3, with 14 bases in between. The CDR3 protein is CASSLGQGINYEQYF. CDR3 nucleotides: TGTGCCAGCAGTTTAGGGCAGGGTATCAACTACGAGCAGTACTTC.

The chain carries TRBV3-1 (or the pseudogene TRBV3-2) and TRBJ1-5; D is ambiguous. Germline assignment: CDR1 LGHDT and CDR2 YNNKEL (reference sequence). The length of the CDR3 is 18 residues. V lost 4 bases and J lost 1, with 20 bases in between. The DNA of the CDR3 is TGTGCCAGCAGCCCCTGTGAAAAAGGATTGGAGAGCAATCAGCCCCAGCATTTT. Its protein product is CASSPCEKGLESNQPQHF.

This chain uses TRBV3-1 (or the pseudogene TRBV3-2) with TRBJ1-1; tentatively, D is TRBD1 (6 bases). The length of the CDR3 is 13 residues. CDR1 is LGHDT and CDR2 is YNNKEL in the germline V gene (reference sequence). V lost 6 bases to trimming and J lost 6 bases, with 14 bases between them. Here the CDR3 DNA reads TGTGCCAGCAGACGCGGGGCAGGGGCTGAAGCTTTCTTT. Its protein is CASRRGAGAEAFF.

This rearrangement joins TRBV19 to TRBJ2-3, with D hard to call. V was shortened by 6 bases and J by 0 bases, with 16 bases between the two germline ends. The CDR3 length is 16 residues. The germline V gene has CDR1 LNHDA and CDR2 SQIVND (reference sequence). CDR3 in DNA: TGTGCCAGTAGAAGTAGGGCAGCTTCTAGCACAGATACGCAGTATTTT. The encoded protein is CASRSRAASSTDTQYF.

The chain employs TRBV4-1 and TRBJ1-1, with a tentative D call TRBD1 (5 bases). Trimming took off 2 bases at V and 10 bases at J, with 11 bases between the two ends. The germline V gene has CDR1 MGHRA and CDR2 YSYEKL. This CDR3 spans 12 amino acids. In DNA, the CDR3 is TGCGCCAGCAGCCAATTATGGGGGGGAGCTTTCTTT. Its protein is CASSQLWGGAFF.

The chain links TRBV9 to TRBJ1-2; no reliable D call. Germline CDR1 and CDR2: SGDLS and YYNGEE. CDR3 length equals 13 residues. Between the trimmed V and J ends, which lost 3 bases and 2 bases, there was a span of 8 bases. The CDR3 nucleotides are TGTGCCAGCAGCGCTTTGCTGAACTATGGCTACACCTTC. Residues: CASSALLNYGYTF.

The chain links TRBV3-1 (or the pseudogene TRBV3-2) to TRBJ2-7; D perhaps matches TRBD1 (5 bases). Germline V gene data show CDR1 as LGHDT and CDR2 as YNNKEL (reference sequence). The CDR3 contains 14 residues. Trimming cost V 4 bases and J 2 bases, with 12 bases left between them. The chain's CDR3 is CASSRQGNPYEQYF. For the CDR3, the DNA is TGTGCCAGCAGCCGGCAGGGAAACCCCTACGAGCAGTACTTC.

The chain combines TRBV27 with TRBJ1-4, with D unclear. Trimming took 2 bases from V and 7 from J, leaving 8 bases between them. This CDR3 contains 13 residues. Germline loops: CDR1 MNHEY, CDR2 SMNVEV (reference sequence). Here the CDR3 reads CASSLGGSEKLFF. CDR3 sequence (DNA): TGTGCCAGCAGTTTAGGAGGGAGTGAAAAACTGTTTTTT.

The rearrangement uses TRBV11-2 and TRBJ2-7; perhaps TRBD1 as D (6 bases). V gave up 4 bases and J gave up 0 bases, with 16 bases separating them. Germline CDR1 reads SGHAT; CDR2 reads FQNNGV. The CDR3 is 16 amino acids. In DNA, the CDR3 is TGTGCCAGCAGCTCCCTCCGAGCGGACAGCTCCTACGAGCAGTACTTC. This translates into CASSSLRADSSYEQYF.

The chain couples TRBV9 to TRBJ1-2; the D gene is possibly TRBD1 (5 bases). Germline CDR1 is SGDLS and CDR2 is YYNGEE. V lost 3 bases and J 6 bases, leaving 18 bases between the germline ends. The CDR3 is 15 residues long. The CDR3 DNA reads as TGTGCCAGCAGCGGCCAGCTCGAGGGGAGGCATGGCTACACCTTC. This translates into CASSGQLEGRHGYTF.

This chain uses TRBV18 with TRBJ1-1; D is uncertain. Germline V lookup: CDR1 KGHSH, CDR2 LQKENI. CDR3 length: 15 amino acids. The V and J ends lost 0 bases and 0 bases respectively, with 8 bases between them. The CDR3 DNA is TGTGCCAGCTCACCACCGGTGCTGATGAACACTGAAGCTTTCTTT. Its protein is CASSPPVLMNTEAFF. Full variable domain (remainder filled in from reference TRBV18 and TRBJ1-1): NAGVMQNPRHLVRRRGQEARLRCSPMKGHSHVYWYRQLPEEGLKFMVYLQKENIIDESGMPKERFSAEFPKEGPSILRIQQVVRGDSAAYFCASSPPVLMNTEAFFGQGTRLTVV.

The rearrangement uses TRBV7-8 and TRBJ2-1, with 10 nucleotides matching TRBD2. The CDR3 consists of 20 residues. Germline loops: CDR1 SGHVS, CDR2 FQNEAQ. The ends lost 0 bases at V and 0 bases at J; junction bases unmatched: 11. The CDR3 region has the DNA TGTGCCAGCAGCTTAGCATCAAGCGGGAGGGCCAAAAGCTCCTACAATGAGCAGTTCTTC. The encoded protein is CASSLASSGRAKSSYNEQFF.

The chain employs TRBV28 and TRBJ1-1, with a possible D match to TRBD1 (5 bases). Germline V gene lookup returns CDR1 MDHEN and CDR2 SYDVKM. The CDR3 contains 15 residues. V gave up 5 bases and J gave up 11 bases, with 24 bases separating them. In nucleotides, the CDR3 is TGTGCCAGCAGTGCCGGCCTGGGGCCCCGCCGAGATGCTTTCTTT. It specifies CASSAGLGPRRDAFF.

The CDR3 region has the DNA TGTGCCAGCAGTCGGCCTTACGTTAGCGGGGGGATACAAGAGACCCAGTACTTC. It encodes CASSRPYVSGGIQETQYF. The J gene is TRBJ2-5, the V gene TRBV6-2 or TRBV6-3; 10 bases align to TRBD2. This CDR3 has 18 residues. J gave up 2 bases and V 5 bases, and 14 bases lay outside the gene matches. From germline, CDR1 is MNHEY and CDR2 SVGEGT.

This rearrangement joins TRBV20-1 to TRBJ2-5; D is undetermined. The length of the CDR3 is 11 residues. The V end lost 5 bases, the J end lost 1 base, and 5 bases lay between the germline ends. From germline, CDR1 is DFQATT and CDR2 SNEGSKA (reference sequence). The CDR3 region has the DNA TGCAGTGCTTTGATCCAAGAGACCCAGTACTTC. Translating it yields CSALIQETQYF.

A note on this clone: The junction and the germline gene differ at one end; a read error may be behind it. The rearrangement joins TRBV19 to TRBJ1-5; the D gene is possibly TRBD1 (6 bases). CDR3 size: 15 residues. Per the germline V gene, CDR1 is LNHDA and CDR2 is SQIVND (reference sequence). In nucleotides, the CDR3 is TGTGCCAGTAGTATAGGAGGTGGTACCGGGACACCCCCGCATTTT. This encodes CASSIGGGTGTPPHF.

This sequence joins TRBV6-6 and TRBJ2-7; 8 nucleotides agree with TRBD1. CDR1 MNHNY and CDR2 SVGAGI come from the germline V gene (reference sequence). The ends lost 6 bases at V and 2 bases at J; junction bases unmatched: 6. The CDR3 spans 14 residues. CDR3 DNA: TGTGCCAGCAGCTACCAGGGGGCGCCCTACGAGCAGTACTTC. Its translation: CASSYQGAPYEQYF.

The chain employs TRBV15 and TRBJ2-1, with D perhaps assigned TRBD1 or TRBD2 (7 bases each). This CDR3 has 15 amino acids. Looked up from germline, CDR1 is LNHNV and CDR2 is YYDKDF (reference sequence). Deletions cut 8 bases from V and 8 bases from J, with 22 bases between. The CDR3 DNA sequence: TGTGCCACCGAGGGGGCGGGAGAGGAGCTTGATGAGCAGTTCTTC. It yields the protein CATEGAGEELDEQFF.